The 10 T cell receptor beta chains in this list originate from one sample, sequenced in a study of shared T cell receptors in the human thymus. Using immunoSEQ multiplex PCR, the repertoire was profiled, and TCRdb retains in-frame clones only, with some absent. The sample lists 700,000 or so clones, approximately 85% occurring once. A further study also used this sample, focusing on human thymus T cells.

The sequenced sample consisted of thymocytes. The receptor source for this set is a girl in the first two years of life with a congenital heart defect.

The J gene is TRBJ2-3, the V gene TRBV18; a possible D gene is TRBD2 (6 bases). Germline assignment: CDR1 KGHSH and CDR2 LQKENI. CDR3 length: 12 amino acids. The germline V and J ends were trimmed by 3 bases and 6 bases, with 7 bases remaining between them. The CDR3: CASSPREDTQYF. The DNA for the CDR3 is TGTGCCAGCTCACCTCGGGAGGATACGCAGTATTTT. The variable domain in full, with the rest retrieved from reference TRBV18 and TRBJ2-3, is NAGVMQNPRHLVRRRGQEARLRCSPMKGHSHVYWYRQLPEEGLKFMVYLQKENIIDESGMPKERFSAEFPKEGPSILRIQQVVRGDSAAYFCASSPREDTQYFGPGTRLTVL.

The chain employs TRBV4-1 and TRBJ1-2; maybe TRBD1 (5 bases). Trimming stripped 1 base from V and 6 bases from J, with 12 bases between. The CDR3 is 14 residues long. CDR1 and CDR2 from the germline V gene are MGHRA and YSYEKL. The CDR3: CASSQVQGVDGYTF. CDR3 sequence (DNA): TGCGCCAGCAGCCAAGTCCAGGGTGTGGATGGCTACACCTTC.

The CDR3 nucleotides are TGTGCCAGCAGTGTTCCGGGGTTATCCTACAATGAGCAGTTCTTC. Translating gives CASSVPGLSYNEQFF. The rearrangement uses TRBV6-1 and TRBJ2-1, with D perhaps matching TRBD2 (5 bases). Per the germline V gene, CDR1 is MNHNS and CDR2 is SASEGT. Trimming pared 4 bases from V and 1 base from J, leaving 11 bases between. This CDR3 has 15 amino acids.

Only a few counts were recorded for this clone. The V gene is TRBV5-6, the J gene TRBJ2-2, with D possibly being TRBD1 (5 bases). The V gene's germline CDR1 is SGHDT and CDR2 YYEEEE. This CDR3 is built from 18 residues. The germline V and J ends were trimmed by 0 bases and 3 bases, with 18 bases remaining between them. The CDR3 DNA is TGTGCCAGCAGCTTGGCCCCTCAAGGCAGGGTTGACACCGGGGAGCTGTTTTTT. Translated: CASSLAPQGRVDTGELFF.

V usage is TRBV9 and J usage is TRBJ1-6; D is perhaps TRBD1 (6 bases). The V gene lost 7 bases and the J gene lost 9 bases, with 17 bases spanning the gap. This CDR3 comprises 14 residues. The germline CDR1 and CDR2 sequences are SGDLS and YYNGEE. The CDR3 here is CASSTGWGASPLHF. DNA of the CDR3: TGTGCCAGCTCTACAGGGTGGGGAGCTTCACCCCTCCACTTT.

The genes are TRBV15 and TRBJ1-2; D might be TRBD1 (5 bases). V gave up 7 bases and J gave up 0 bases, with 18 bases separating them. CDR3 length: 16 residues. Per germline, CDR1 LNHNV and CDR2 YYDKDF (reference sequence). The CDR3 DNA reads as TGTGCCACCATCATGCGGGGCCGACTCCCTAACTATGGCTACACCTTC. Translating gives CATIMRGRLPNYGYTF.

This chain uses TRBV12-5 with TRBJ1-1; D perhaps matches TRBD1 (5 bases). CDR1 and CDR2 (germline): LGHNT, FRNRAP. The CDR3 is 16 amino acids. The V end was cut by 4 bases, the J end by 3 bases, with 18 bases between. The CDR3, as DNA: TGTGCTAGTGGTTACCACAACAGGTCTGCAGACACTGAAGCTTTCTTT. Translated: CASGYHNRSADTEAFF. Using reference TRBV12-5 and TRBJ1-1 for the parts outside the CDR3, the full variable domain is DARVTQTPRHKVTEMGQEVTMRCQPILGHNTVFWYRQTMMQGLELLAYFRNRAPLDDSGMPKDRFSAEMPDATLATLKIQPSEPRDSAVYFCASGYHNRSADTEAFFGQGTRLTVV.

The rearrangement links TRBV2 to TRBJ2-1; 7 positions match TRBD2. The ends lost 4 bases at V and 0 bases at J; junction bases unmatched: 6. Looked up from germline, CDR1 is SNHLY and CDR2 is FYNNEI. The CDR3 has 16 residues. CDR3 sequence reads: CASSGGGLTSYNEQFF. CDR3 nucleotide sequence: TGTGCCAGCAGTGGGGGGGGACTTACCTCCTACAATGAGCAGTTCTTC.

There are a few counts of this clone. This sequence joins TRBV5-4 and TRBJ1-2, with 7 bases fitting TRBD1. Germline-derived CDR1 and CDR2 are SGHNT and YYREEE (reference sequence). The length of the CDR3 is 16 residues. V was pared by 1 base and J by 7 bases, with 13 bases of the junction left unmatched. CDR3 nucleotide sequence: TGTGCCAGCAGCTTGACCGCCCCACAGGGGCCAGCTGGCTACACCTTC. Translated, it gives CASSLTAPQGPAGYTF.

This rearrangement joins TRBV5-1 to TRBJ2-5; 10 positions match TRBD1. In germline, CDR1 is SGHRS, CDR2 YFSETQ. There are 16 residues in the CDR3. Trimming at V came to 2 bases and at J to 4 bases, leaving 8 bases not matched to a gene. CDR3 region: CASSFSDRGRGETQYF. The CDR3 DNA reads TGCGCCAGCAGCTTTAGCGACAGGGGGCGCGGAGAGACCCAGTACTTC. Filled out from reference TRBV5-1 and TRBJ2-5, the complete variable domain reads KAGVTQTPRYLIKTRGQQVTLSCSPISGHRSVSWYQQTPGQGLQFLFEYFSETQRNKGNFPGRFSGRQFSNSRSEMNVSTLELGDSALYLCASSFSDRGRGETQYFGPGTRLLVL.